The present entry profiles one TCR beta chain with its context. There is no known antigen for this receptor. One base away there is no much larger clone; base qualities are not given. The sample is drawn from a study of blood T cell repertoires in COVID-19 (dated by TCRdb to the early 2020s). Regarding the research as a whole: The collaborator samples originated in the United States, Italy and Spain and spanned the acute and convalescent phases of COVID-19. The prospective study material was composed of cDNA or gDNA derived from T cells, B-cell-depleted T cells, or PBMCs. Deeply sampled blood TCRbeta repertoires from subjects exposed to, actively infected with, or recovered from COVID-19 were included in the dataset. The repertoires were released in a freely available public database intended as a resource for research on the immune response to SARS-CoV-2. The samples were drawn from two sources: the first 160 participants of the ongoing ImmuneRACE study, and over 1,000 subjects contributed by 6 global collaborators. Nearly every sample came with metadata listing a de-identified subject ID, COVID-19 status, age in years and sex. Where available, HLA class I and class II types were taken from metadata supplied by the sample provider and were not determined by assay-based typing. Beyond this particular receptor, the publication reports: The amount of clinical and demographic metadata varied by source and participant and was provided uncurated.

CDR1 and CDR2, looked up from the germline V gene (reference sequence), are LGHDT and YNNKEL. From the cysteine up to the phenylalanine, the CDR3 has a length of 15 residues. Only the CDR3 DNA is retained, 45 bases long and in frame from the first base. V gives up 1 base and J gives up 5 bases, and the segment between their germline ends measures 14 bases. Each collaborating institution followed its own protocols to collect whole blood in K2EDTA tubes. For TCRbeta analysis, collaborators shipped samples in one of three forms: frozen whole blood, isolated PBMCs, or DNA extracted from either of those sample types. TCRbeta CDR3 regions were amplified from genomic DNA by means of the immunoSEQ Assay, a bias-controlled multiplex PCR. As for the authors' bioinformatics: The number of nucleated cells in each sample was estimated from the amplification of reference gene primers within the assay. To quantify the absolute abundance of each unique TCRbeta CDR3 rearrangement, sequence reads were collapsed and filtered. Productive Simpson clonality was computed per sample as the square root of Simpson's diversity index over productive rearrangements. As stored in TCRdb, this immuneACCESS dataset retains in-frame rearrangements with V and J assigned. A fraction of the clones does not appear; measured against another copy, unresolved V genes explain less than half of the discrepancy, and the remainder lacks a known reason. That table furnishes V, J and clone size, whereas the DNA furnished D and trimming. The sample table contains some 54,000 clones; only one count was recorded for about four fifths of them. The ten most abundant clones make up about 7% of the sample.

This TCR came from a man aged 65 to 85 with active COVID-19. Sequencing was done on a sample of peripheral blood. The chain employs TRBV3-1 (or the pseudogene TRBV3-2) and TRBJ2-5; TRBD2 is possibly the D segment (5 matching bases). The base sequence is TGTGCCAGCAGCCAAGGGACGGAGGCGGTGGAGACCCAGTACTTC. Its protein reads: CASSQGTEAVETQYF.